The next 20 T cell receptor beta chains were all read from a single sample in a study of blood T cell repertoires in COVID-19. Some clones are missing from TCRdb's copy, which holds only in-frame ones; the method was immunoSEQ multiplex PCR. This sample has more than 350,000 clones, with 80% to 90% found just once. The sequenced sample consisted of PBMCs or T cells enriched from blood (not recorded which). These receptors were taken from a man aged 18-30 years who had recovered from COVID-19.

This rearrangement joins TRBV6-5 to TRBJ1-2; 9 positions match TRBD1. The germline gives CDR1 MNHEY, CDR2 SVGAGI. The CDR3 sequence is 14 residues long. Unmatched junction bases numbered 4, after V lost 0 bases and J lost 8 bases. The chain's CDR3 is CASSYSPDRGGYTF. The CDR3 nucleotides read TGTGCCAGCAGTTACTCCCCGGACAGGGGAGGCTACACCTTC.

The V call is TRBV7-9, the J call TRBJ1-6; 10 nucleotides match TRBD1. Trimming at V came to 7 bases and at J to 9 bases, leaving 9 bases not matched to a gene. Germline V gives CDR1 SEHNR, CDR2 FQNEAQ (reference sequence). The CDR3 consists of 15 residues. The CDR3 nucleotides are TGTGCCAGCACCGGGACAGGGGCTATAATTTCACCCCTCCACTTT. It specifies CASTGTGAIISPLHF.

This chain joins TRBV7-2 and TRBJ1-2; TRBD1 matches at 7 bases. Per the germline V gene, CDR1 is SGHTA and CDR2 is FQGNSA. V lost 5 bases, J lost 1 base, and 4 bases stayed unmatched. CDR3 length: 14 amino acids. CDR3 sequence (DNA): TGTGCCAGCAGCCCGCGACAGGGTAACTATGGCTACACCTTC. Residues: CASSPRQGNYGYTF.

This chain uses TRBV7-6 with TRBJ2-3; the D is unclear. The germline gives CDR1 SGHVS, CDR2 FNYEAQ. The CDR3 totals 12 residues. V dropped 5 bases and J dropped 1 base, with 4 bases sitting between them. The DNA for the CDR3 is TGTGCCAGCAGCGAGGGCACAGATACGCAGTATTTT. This codes for CASSEGTDTQYF.

This chain uses TRBV4-2 with TRBJ1-2; 8 bases line up with TRBD1. From germline, CDR1 is LGHNA and CDR2 YNFKEQ. The junction had 6 bases not matched to a gene; V was cut back by 2 bases and J by 4 bases. The CDR3 runs to 15 residues. CDR3 coding DNA: TGTGCCAGCAGCCAAAGGGACAGGACCCTCTATGGCTACACCTTC. This gives the protein CASSQRDRTLYGYTF.

V usage is TRBV14 and J usage is TRBJ2-5, with 8 bases identical to TRBD2. The length of the CDR3 is 16 residues. Per germline, CDR1 SGHDN and CDR2 FVKESK. V trimming: 0 bases; J trimming: 5 bases; junction bases outside the gene matches: 8. The CDR3 loop is CASSQDGAGAGETQYF. CDR3 nucleotide sequence: TGTGCCAGCAGCCAAGATGGAGCGGGAGCGGGGGAGACCCAGTACTTC.

The rearrangement links TRBV6-1 to TRBJ2-1; 9 bases agree with TRBD2. Germline V gene sequence: CDR1 MNHNS, CDR2 SASEGT. Trimming removed 2 bases from V and 8 bases from J; junction bases left unmatched: 7. The CDR3 sequence is 15 residues long. CDR3 coding DNA: TGTGCCAGCAGTGAAATCGGGACTAGCCTCCATGAGCAGTTCTTC. Translating gives CASSEIGTSLHEQFF.

CDR3 DNA: TGCGCCAGCAGCCAATCGGGGAGAGGCACAGATACGCAGTATTTT. This translates into CASSQSGRGTDTQYF. The gene calls are TRBV4-1 and TRBJ2-3, with D perhaps TRBD2 (5 bases). V lost 2 bases, J lost 1 base, and 10 bases lay in between. The germline CDR1 and CDR2 sequences are MGHRA and YSYEKL. This CDR3 contains 15 residues.

The J gene is TRBJ2-3, the V gene TRBV7-2, with 9 bases matching TRBD1. V lost 5 bases, J lost 3 bases, and 9 bases stayed unmatched. Germline CDR1 is SGHTA and CDR2 is FQGNSA. This CDR3 is 16 amino acids long. CDR3 sequence reads: CASSTGTGFKTDTQYF. The CDR3 nucleotides read TGTGCCAGCAGCACCGGGACAGGGTTTAAGACAGATACGCAGTATTTT.

V usage is TRBV13 and J usage is TRBJ2-1; D not resolved. The V gene lost 1 base and the J gene lost 7 bases, with 5 bases spanning the gap. CDR1 and CDR2 from the germline V gene are PRHDT and FYEKMQ (reference sequence). CDR3 size: 12 residues. This CDR3 is CASSLASNEQFF. The CDR3 DNA reads TGTGCCAGCAGCTTAGCTTCTAATGAGCAGTTCTTC.

This chain connects TRBV9 to TRBJ2-5; TRBD2 agrees at 12 bases. The CDR3 consists of 18 residues. V shed 4 bases, J shed 3 bases, and the junction held 13 bases outside the gene matches. Per germline, CDR1 SGDLS and CDR2 YYNGEE. The CDR3 protein is CASSWGKGLAGSEETQYF. For the CDR3, the DNA is TGTGCCAGCAGCTGGGGAAAAGGACTAGCGGGGTCGGAAGAGACCCAGTACTTC.

The rearrangement joins TRBV18 to TRBJ1-1; 8 bases align to TRBD1. The CDR3 is made up of 16 amino acids. V was clipped by 3 bases and J by 0 bases; unmatched bases: 6. The germline gives CDR1 KGHSH, CDR2 LQKENI. In DNA, the CDR3 is TGTGCCAGCTCACCTCAGGGGGCATCTATGAACACTGAAGCTTTCTTT. Encoded protein: CASSPQGASMNTEAFF.

This clone has only one observation. V and J are TRBV29-1 and TRBJ2-5, with 14 bases that match TRBD2. The V and J ends lost 7 bases and 2 bases, in that order; junction bases with no gene match: 6. The CDR3 runs 15 residues. The germline V gene has CDR1 SQVTM and CDR2 ANQGSEA. As DNA, the CDR3 is TGCAGCGCTGCTGGGACTAGCGGGGGACAAGAGACCCAGTACTTC. Amino acids: CSAAGTSGGQETQYF.

The chain recombines TRBV6-6 with TRBJ2-1, with 10 bases aligning to TRBD2. The CDR3 runs to 17 residues. CDR1 MNHNY and CDR2 SVGAGI come from the germline V gene (reference sequence). V lost 5 bases, J lost 7 bases, and 14 bases stayed unmatched. In nucleotides, the CDR3 is TGTGCCAGCAGTCGTCGAGGGTTAGCGGGGGGCTCTAATGAGCAGTTCTTC. Residues: CASSRRGLAGGSNEQFF.

The chain combines TRBV6-2 or TRBV6-3 with TRBJ1-5; 7 positions agree with TRBD1. V trimming: 0 bases; J trimming: 3 bases; junction bases outside the gene matches: 8. Germline loops: CDR1 MNHEY, CDR2 SVGEGT. CDR3 length: 17 amino acids. The CDR3 DNA sequence: TGTGCCAGCAGTTACTCGGCGACAGGGCTAAACAATCAGCCCCAGCATTTT. Its translation: CASSYSATGLNNQPQHF.

The CDR3 region has the DNA TGTGCCAGCACCAGAGGCGTCTATGGCTACACCTTC. Amino acids: CASTRGVYGYTF. The V gene is TRBV12-3 or TRBV12-4, the J gene TRBJ1-2, with unresolved D. This CDR3 region has 12 residues. Trimming left V 7 bases short and J 4 bases short, with 10 bases between.

The chain links TRBV27 to TRBJ1-1; TRBD1 is a possible D gene (6 bases). Per the germline V gene, CDR1 is MNHEY and CDR2 is SMNVEV (reference sequence). Between the trimmed V and J ends, which lost 4 bases and 1 base, there was a span of 10 bases. There are 14 residues in the CDR3. Here the CDR3 reads CASSSDRRNTEAFF. Written as DNA, the CDR3 is TGTGCCAGCAGTTCAGACAGGAGGAACACTGAAGCTTTCTTT.

The chain joins TRBV11-2 to TRBJ1-1; D is ambiguous. Germline V gene data show CDR1 as SGHAT and CDR2 as FQNNGV. The V end lost 1 base, the J end lost 4 bases, and 4 bases lay between the germline ends. The CDR3 covers 12 residues. The CDR3 loop reads CASSLAGTEAFF. CDR3 nucleotides: TGTGCCAGCAGCTTAGCGGGCACTGAAGCTTTCTTT.

Concerning this clone: Other DNA sequences in the same sample also yield this CDR3. The rearrangement links TRBV28 to TRBJ2-7; 9 bases match TRBD1. Germline V lookup: CDR1 MDHEN, CDR2 SYDVKM. The CDR3 spans 16 residues. The V segment lost 1 base and the J segment 0 bases; nucleotides outside the gene matches: 4. The CDR3 DNA is TGTGCCAGCAGTTTATCCGGGACAGGGCCCTCCTACGAGCAGTACTTC. It yields the protein CASSLSGTGPSYEQYF.

The V and J genes are TRBV4-1 and TRBJ1-2; tentatively, D is TRBD1 (6 bases). Per the germline V gene, CDR1 is MGHRA and CDR2 is YSYEKL. V was pared by 1 base and J by 2 bases, with 11 bases between. The CDR3 runs 15 residues. The CDR3 coding sequence is TGCGCCAGCAGCCAAGCCGGGACACCCAACTATGGCTACACCTTC. Translating gives CASSQAGTPNYGYTF.